This paragraph reports one T cell receptor beta chain. Its antigen remains undetermined. Base-call qualities are not available, and no considerably larger clone is one nucleotide away. Positive magnetic bead selection on an AutoMACS was used to isolate CD4+ and CD8+ cells, with flow cytometry used to check purity. Initial screening for clonal expansions relied on flow cytometry with a TCR V beta antibody panel, after which sorted CD8+ fractions underwent TCRB deep sequencing for characterization. Isolation of peripheral blood mononuclear cells was done through Ficoll-Paque PLUS density gradient separation. DNA from CD4-enriched, CD8-enriched or PBMC samples was extracted using Nucleospin Tissue or Tissue XS kits and then quantified on a Qubit 2.0 fluorometer. This sample is part of a study of somatic mutations in cytotoxic T cells in rheumatoid arthritis (TCRdb year 2017). With respect to the entire study: Before any treatment started and right after they were diagnosed, patients gave peripheral blood samples (more than 27 ml EDTA). Some V beta antibody-stained T-cell populations were flow-sorted on a FACSAria II or Sony SH800 at nearly 100% purity, and sorted V beta1+ cells also underwent TCRB sequencing. The study asked whether expanded CD8+ T-cell clones in newly diagnosed, untreated rheumatoid arthritis carry somatic mutations, and used TCRB deep sequencing to characterize clonality. For 65 to 70 rheumatoid arthritis patients and some 21 healthy controls, TCRB deep sequencing was carried out. Patient and control groups had essentially identical median ages.

The immunoSEQ assay was applied to genomic DNA for TCRB CDR3 sequencing. On the study's bioinformatics: Published virus-specific TCRB sequences were compared with patient CD8+ clones larger than 1%, and only a few matches were found. Analyses were restricted to productive TCRB rearrangements. A clone was defined by a unique TCRB CDR3 sequence, and clonality was computed as a productive clonality index based on Shannon entropy. The template counts of each clone relative to the total templates per sample were used to calculate repertoire overlap between two samples. V-gene usage from TCRB sequencing and V-gene usage measured by flow cytometry were correlated (Spearman r of approximately 0.62). TCRdb provides this immuneACCESS table in a form limited to in-frame rearrangements. Some clones are lacking; in checked studies, under half of them reflect an unresolved V gene, and why the rest are absent is not known. That table furnishes V, J and clone size, whereas the DNA furnished D and trimming. The sample includes some 30,000 clones, with around 87% observed a single time. The ten largest clonotypes hold about 10% of the sample.

The germline V gene provides CDR1 SGHVS and CDR2 FQNEAQ. The junction shows trimming of 2 bases on V and 1 base on J, plus 23 bases between the germline ends. The CDR3 measures 19 amino acids from cysteine to phenylalanine. Kept here is only the CDR3 DNA, which spans 57 bases and is read in frame from base 1. Study-wide findings and limitations: The largest CD8+ clone made up more than 20% of CD8+ cells in about an eighth of the roughly 60 patients, and blood and synovial fluid shared several identical CD8+ TCRB sequences. The slight underrepresentation of TRBV07 in patients was not corrected for multiple comparisons. An increase of CD8+ clonality with age was seen in patients (Spearman r ~ 0.46) but not in healthy controls. The expanded CD8+ clones had unknown antigen targets, and not appearing in virus-specific databases did not rule out that they were virus-specific. CD8+ T-cell clonality in rheumatoid arthritis patients was not significantly different from that in age-matched healthy controls.

The receptor's source is an adult with rheumatoid arthritis. The specimen was CD8+ T cells sorted from blood. This receptor chain uses TRBV7-8 and TRBJ1-2; TRBD1 is possibly the D segment (5 matching bases). The CDR3 sequence is CASSLYLMGGENLNYGYTF. The nucleotides read TGTGCCAGCAGCTTATATCTAATGGGGGGAGAAAATCTTAACTATGGCTACACCTTC.